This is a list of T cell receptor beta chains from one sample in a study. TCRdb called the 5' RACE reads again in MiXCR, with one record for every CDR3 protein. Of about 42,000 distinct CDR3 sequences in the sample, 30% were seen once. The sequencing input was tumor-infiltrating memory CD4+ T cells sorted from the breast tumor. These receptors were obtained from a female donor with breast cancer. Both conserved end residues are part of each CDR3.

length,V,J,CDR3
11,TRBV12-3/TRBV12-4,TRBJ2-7,CASTHGYEQYF
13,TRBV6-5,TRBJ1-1,CASSSDRRTEAFF
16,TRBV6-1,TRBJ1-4,CASREAGRTVHEKLFF
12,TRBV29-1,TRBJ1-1,CSVVFRDREAFF
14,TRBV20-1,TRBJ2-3,CSARVAVSTDTQYF
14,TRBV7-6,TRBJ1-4,CASSRRQGNEKLFF
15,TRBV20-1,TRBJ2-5,CSARESAGGLGTQYF
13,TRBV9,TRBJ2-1,CASSVGTNNEQFF
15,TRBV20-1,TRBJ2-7,CSAVTGTGFFYEQYF
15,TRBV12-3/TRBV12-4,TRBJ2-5,CASSPGSRGLETQYF
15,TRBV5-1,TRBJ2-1,CASRWDANRYNEQFF
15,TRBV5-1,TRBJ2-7,CASSLIPEAGEEQYF
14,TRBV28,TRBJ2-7,CASSPGTAIYEQYF
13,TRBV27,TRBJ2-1,CASKGYYHNEQFF
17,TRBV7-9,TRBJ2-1,CASSPPGGARSYNEQFF
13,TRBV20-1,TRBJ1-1,CRAIKDVNTEAFF
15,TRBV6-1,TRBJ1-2,CAGSEGVGRTYGYTF
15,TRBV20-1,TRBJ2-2,CSARAIGTNTGELFF
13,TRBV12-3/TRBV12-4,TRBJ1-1,CASSPNLNTEAFF
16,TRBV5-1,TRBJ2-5,CASSDQNRLAGETQYF
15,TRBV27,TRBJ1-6,CASSLQQPYYSPLHF
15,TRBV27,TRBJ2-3,CASSPQGNGPDTLYF
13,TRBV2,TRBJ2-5,CASIGQGEETQYF
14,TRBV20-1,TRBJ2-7,CSARRQGASYEQYF